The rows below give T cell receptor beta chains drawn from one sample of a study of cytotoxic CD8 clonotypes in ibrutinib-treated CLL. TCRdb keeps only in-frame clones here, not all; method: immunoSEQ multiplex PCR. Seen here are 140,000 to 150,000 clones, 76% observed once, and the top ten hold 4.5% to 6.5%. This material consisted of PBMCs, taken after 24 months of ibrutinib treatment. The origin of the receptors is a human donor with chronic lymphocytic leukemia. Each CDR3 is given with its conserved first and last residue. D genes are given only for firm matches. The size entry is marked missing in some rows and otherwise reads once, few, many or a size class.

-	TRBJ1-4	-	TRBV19	TGTGCCAGTAGTATTGGGCAGGGGCGCGGAAAACTGTTTTTT	CASSIGQGRGKLFF
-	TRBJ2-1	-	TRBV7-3	TGTGCCAGCAGCTTAAGTGGTGGGGGCCTCCCCGCTGAGCAGTTCTTC	CASSLSGGGLPAEQFF
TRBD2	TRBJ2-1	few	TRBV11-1	TGTGCCAGCAGCTCCCGGGGGGAAAGTGGTGATGAGCAGTTCTTC	CASSSRGESGDEQFF
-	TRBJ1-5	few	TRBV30	TGTGCCTGGAGTCCCACCGGGGCCCAGCCCCAGCATTTT	CAWSPTGAQPQHF
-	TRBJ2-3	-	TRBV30	TGTGCCTCCTCCGGGGAAGATACGCAGTATTTT	CASSGEDTQYF
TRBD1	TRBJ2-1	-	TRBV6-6	TGTGCCAGCAGCCCCCTTTTGAGGGGGCAAAGTGAGCAGTTCTTC	CASSPLLRGQSEQFF
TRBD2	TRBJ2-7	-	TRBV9	TGTGCCAGCAGCACCCTCCAGGTAGCGGGGGCCTACGAGCAGTACTTC	CASSTLQVAGAYEQYF
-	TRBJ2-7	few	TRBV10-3	TGTGCCATCAGCGAGGGGGGGCCCTACGAGCAGTACTTC	CAISEGGPYEQYF
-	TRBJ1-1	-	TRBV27	TGTGCCAGCAGTTTGTACCCGGCGAACACTGAAGCTTTCTTT	CASSLYPANTEAFF
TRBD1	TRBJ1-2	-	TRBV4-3	TGCGCCAGCAGCCAAGGGACAGGGGAGGGGGGTCTCTATGGCTACACCTTC	CASSQGTGEGGLYGYTF
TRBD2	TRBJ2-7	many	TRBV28	TGTGCCAGCAGTTTGAAGGGGCTAGCGGTCGATTTGGGGGAGCAGTACTTC	CASSLKGLAVDLGEQYF
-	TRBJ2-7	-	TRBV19	TGTGCCAGTAGTATACAGGGTGGGCCCTACGAGCAGTACTTC	CASSIQGGPYEQYF
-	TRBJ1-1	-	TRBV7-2	TGTGCCAGCAGCTCCCGCGGGGGGCGGACTGAAGCTTTCTTT	CASSSRGGRTEAFF
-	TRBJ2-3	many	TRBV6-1	TGTGCCAGCAGCCCGGGGGCCGCGGATACGCAGTATTTT	CASSPGAADTQYF
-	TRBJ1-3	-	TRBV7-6	TGTGCCAGCAGCTTTTCCGGGGAGGGAAACACCATATATTTT	CASSFSGEGNTIYF
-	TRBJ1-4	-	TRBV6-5	TGTGCCAGCAGTTACGCCGGCCTTGGAAATGAAAAACTGTTTTTT	CASSYAGLGNEKLFF
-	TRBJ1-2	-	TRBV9	TGTGCCAGCACCCGTCGGGGCAGCCTAAACTATGGCTACACCTTC	CASTRRGSLNYGYTF
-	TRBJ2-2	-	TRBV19	TGTGCCAGTAGTGACGGGGGAGCCGGGGAGCTGTTTTTT	CASSDGGAGELFF
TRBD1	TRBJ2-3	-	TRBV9	TGTGCCAGCAGCGCCTCCGGGACAGGGTGGGCAGATACGCAGTATTTT	CASSASGTGWADTQYF
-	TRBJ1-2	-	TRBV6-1	TGTGCCAGCAGTGAAGTGGGGAGCACCGCGGGTTATGGCTACACCTTC	CASSEVGSTAGYGYTF
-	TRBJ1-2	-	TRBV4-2	TGTGCCAGCAGCCAAGATCGTGGTGGGCGGTTCTATGGCTACACCTTC	CASSQDRGGRFYGYTF
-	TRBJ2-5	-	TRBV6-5	TGTGCTAGCGTCGCCAGGGTACAAGAGACCCAGTACTTC	CASVARVQETQYF
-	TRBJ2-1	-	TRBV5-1	TGCGCCAGCGGGCGGGTAGCCCAAGACAATGAGCAGTTCTTC	CASGRVAQDNEQFF
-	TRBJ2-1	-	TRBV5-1	TGCGCCAGCAGCTTGGGTGAGGGCAATGAGCAGTTCTTC	CASSLGEGNEQFF
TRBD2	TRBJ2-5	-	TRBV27	TGTGCCAGCAGTTTCTGGACTAGCGGGATGGAGACCCAGTACTTC	CASSFWTSGMETQYF
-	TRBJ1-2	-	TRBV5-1	TGCGCCAGCAGCTTGGGGCAGAGCTATGGCTACACCTTC	CASSLGQSYGYTF
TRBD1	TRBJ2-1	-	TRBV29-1	TGCAGCGTTGAAGGGTGGACAGGGGGGAATGAGCAGTTCTTC	CSVEGWTGGNEQFF
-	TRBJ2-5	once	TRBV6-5	TGTGCCAGCAACCCGTGGGGGGAGACCCAGTACTTC	CASNPWGETQYF
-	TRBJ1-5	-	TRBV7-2	TGTGCCAGCAGCCCGAACCCCAATCAGCCCCAGCATTTT	CASSPNPNQPQHF
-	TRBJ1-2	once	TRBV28	TGTGCCAGCAGTTTTCCGAGTTTCTATGGCTACACCTTC	CASSFPSFYGYTF
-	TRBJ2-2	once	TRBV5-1	TGCGCCAGCAGCTTGGGACCCACCACCGGGGAGCTGTTTTTT	CASSLGPTTGELFF